This T cell receptor (beta chain) derives from a study of immune cell composition in non-small cell lung cancer. Study-wide points: Tumour-associated clones >0.5% occurred in approximately 32% of adenocarcinomas, under 85% of squamous.

Clones were sequenced by immunoSEQ multiplex PCR, and TCRdb holds only the in-frame ones, with some missing. The repertoire holds roughly 14,000 clones, with around 69% as singletons. On this clone: Its antigen is as yet unknown.

Germline V gives CDR1 WNHNN, CDR2 SYGVQD (reference sequence). Trimming shortened V by 6 bases and J by 1 base, and 9 bases separated the two germline ends. This CDR3 comprises 13 residues. V usage is TRBV10-1 and J usage is TRBJ1-1; D possibly corresponds to TRBD1 (6 bases). The sequenced sample consisted of lung tumor tissue. This receptor was taken from a human donor with non-small cell lung cancer. The CDR3 bases are TGCGCCAGCAGAAGACAGGCGAACACTGAAGCTTTCTTT. Translated: CASRRQANTEAFF.